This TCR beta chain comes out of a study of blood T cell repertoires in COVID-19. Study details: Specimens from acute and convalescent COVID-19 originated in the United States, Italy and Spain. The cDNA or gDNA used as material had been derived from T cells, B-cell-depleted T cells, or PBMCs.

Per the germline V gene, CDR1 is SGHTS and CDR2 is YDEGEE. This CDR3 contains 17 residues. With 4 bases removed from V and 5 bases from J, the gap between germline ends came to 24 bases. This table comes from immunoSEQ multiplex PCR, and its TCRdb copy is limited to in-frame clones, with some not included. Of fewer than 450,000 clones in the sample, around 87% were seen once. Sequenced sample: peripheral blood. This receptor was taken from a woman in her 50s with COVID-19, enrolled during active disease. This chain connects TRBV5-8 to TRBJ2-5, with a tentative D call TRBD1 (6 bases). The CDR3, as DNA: TGTGCCAGCAGCACAGGGACACGCAAGATCTCTTTCGAGACCCAGTACTTC. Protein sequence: CASSTGTRKISFETQYF.